One and the same sample provided the 31 T cell receptor beta chains below, sequenced in a study of blood T cell repertoires in COVID-19. Using immunoSEQ multiplex PCR, the repertoire was profiled, and TCRdb retains in-frame clones only, with some absent. The data show 45,000 or so clones, around 80% seen once. Sequenced sample: peripheral blood. Source of these receptors: a human donor in a cohort sampled during active COVID-19.

This sequence joins TRBV4-1 and TRBJ2-1; tentative D call: TRBD1 (5 bases). The length of the CDR3 is 16 residues. Between the trimmed V and J ends, which lost 0 bases and 5 bases, there was a span of 14 bases. Germline CDR1 and CDR2: MGHRA and YSYEKL. The CDR3 DNA reads as TGCGCCAGCAGCCAAGATCGGGCAGGGTCTAACAATGAGCAGTTCTTC. As protein: CASSQDRAGSNNEQFF.

The CDR3 nucleotides read TGTGCCAGCAGCTTAGTGGCACAGGGAAGGAACACTGAAGCTTTCTTT. This encodes CASSLVAQGRNTEAFF. V is TRBV7-6 and J is TRBJ1-1; D might be TRBD1 (6 bases). The CDR3 spans 16 residues. Trimming shortened V by 1 base and J by 1 base, and 13 bases separated the two germline ends. Germline V CDR1 and CDR2: SGHVS, FNYEAQ.

This chain links TRBV9 with TRBJ2-3; 11 bases agree with TRBD2. The CDR3 is 15 residues long. V lost 3 bases, J lost 5 bases, and 5 bases stayed unmatched. Germline V gene sequence: CDR1 SGDLS, CDR2 YYNGEE. CDR3 amino acids: CASSALAGGQDTQYF. Here the CDR3 DNA reads TGTGCCAGCAGCGCCTTAGCGGGGGGGCAAGATACGCAGTATTTT. Drawing the rest from reference TRBV9 and TRBJ2-3, the complete variable domain is DSGVTQTPKHLITATGQRVTLRCSPRSGDLSVYWYQQSLDQGLQFLIQYYNGEERAKGNILERFSAQQFPDLHSELNLSSLELGDSALYFCASSALAGGQDTQYFGPGTRLTVL.

This clone came up a few times. The rearrangement uses TRBV6-5 and TRBJ2-1; possible D gene TRBD2, 5 bases. With 8 bases removed from V and 9 bases from J, the gap between germline ends came to 17 bases. The CDR3 consists of 13 residues. CDR1 and CDR2 from the germline V gene are MNHEY and SVGAGI. The CDR3 loop is CASYGGGLGEQFF. The DNA of the CDR3 is TGTGCCAGCTATGGCGGAGGACTGGGTGAGCAGTTCTTC.

The rearrangement joins TRBV15 to TRBJ2-3; 8 nucleotides agree with TRBD1. This CDR3 is 17 amino acids long. Trimming at V came to 0 bases and at J to 4 bases, leaving 9 bases not matched to a gene. Germline lookup yields CDR1 LNHNV and CDR2 YYDKDF (reference sequence). In nucleotides, the CDR3 is TGTGCCACCAGCAGAGATTTGGGCAGGGGGCCTGCAGATACGCAGTATTTT. It yields the protein CATSRDLGRGPADTQYF.

This chain links TRBV30 with TRBJ2-3; possibly TRBD1 for D (5 bases). Trimming took 2 bases from V and 6 from J, leaving 6 bases between them. Germline CDR1 and CDR2: GTSNPN and SVGIG (reference sequence). The CDR3 consists of 11 residues. CDR3 residues: CAWSPGDTQYF. The CDR3 nucleotides are TGTGCCTGGAGTCCAGGGGATACGCAGTATTTT.

The chain employs TRBV27 and TRBJ2-2; D possibly corresponds to TRBD1 (6 bases). V lost 5 bases to trimming and J lost 7 bases, with 11 bases between them. CDR3 length: 13 residues. Germline lookup yields CDR1 MNHEY and CDR2 SMNVEV (reference sequence). CDR3 bases: TGTGCCAGCAGTCCTCAGGGGAGCGGGGAGCTGTTTTTT. It codes for CASSPQGSGELFF.

This clone was detected a few times. The rearrangement links TRBV5-1 to TRBJ2-5; D may be TRBD2 (5 bases). V lost 2 bases to trimming and J lost 0 bases, with 14 bases between them. This CDR3 is built from 16 residues. CDR1 is SGHRS, CDR2 YFSETQ, per germline. The CDR3 coding sequence is TGCGCCAGCAGCTTAGAAGGACTCGGGTACCAAGAGACCCAGTACTTC. Amino acid sequence: CASSLEGLGYQETQYF.

As for this clone: At one end the junction does not follow the germline gene, possibly because of a read error. The chain uses TRBV2 and TRBJ1-4, with 9 bases that match TRBD1. Germline loops: CDR1 SNHLY, CDR2 FYNNEI. This CDR3 is built from 17 residues. This CDR3 is CASSEGTGTPSKEKLFF. The CDR3 bases are TGTGCCAGCAGTGAGGGGACAGGGACGCCGTCTAAGGAAAAACTGTTTTTT. Full variable domain (rest looked up from reference TRBV2 and TRBJ1-4): EPEVTQTPSHQVTQMGQEVILRCVPISNHLYFYWYRQILGQKVEFLVSFYNNEISEKSEIFDDQFSVERPDGSNFTLKIRSTKLEDSAMYFCASSEGTGTPSKEKLFFGSGTQLSVL.

The chain carries TRBV28 and TRBJ1-4, with 9 positions matching TRBD1. The V gene end was trimmed by 2 bases and the J gene end by 4 bases; junction bases not matched to a gene: 2. Germline V gene sequence: CDR1 MDHEN, CDR2 SYDVKM. This CDR3 is 15 amino acids long. The chain's CDR3 is CASSLGGQGNEKLFF. The CDR3, as DNA: TGTGCCAGCAGTTTAGGGGGACAGGGTAATGAAAAACTGTTTTTT.

This chain joins TRBV9 and TRBJ2-5, with 7 positions matching TRBD1. The germline V gene encodes CDR1 SGDLS and CDR2 YYNGEE. Germline trimming cut 5 bases from V and 5 bases from J; bases unmatched to any gene: 9. This CDR3 has 14 amino acids. CDR3 nucleotides: TGTGCCAGCAGTCCTACAGGGGAAAGGGAGACCCAGTACTTC. Encoded protein: CASSPTGERETQYF.

This chain connects TRBV29-1 to TRBJ2-3; D is perhaps TRBD1 (5 bases). The CDR3 is 14 amino acids. CDR1 and CDR2 from the germline V gene are SQVTM and ANQGSEA. Trimming cost V 7 bases and J 2 bases, with 16 bases left between them. The CDR3 sequence: CSAGARQTTDTQYF. The CDR3 DNA follows: TGCAGCGCAGGCGCGCGACAGACCACAGATACGCAGTATTTT.

This clone was seen only once. The chain links TRBV5-1 to TRBJ2-1, with D hard to call. This CDR3 has 13 amino acids. V was clipped by 1 base and J by 6 bases, with 8 bases between them. Germline V gene sequence: CDR1 SGHRS, CDR2 YFSETQ. CDR3 sequence (DNA): TGCGCCAGCAGCTTGCTGGTGGCCAATGAGCAGTTCTTC. It codes for CASSLLVANEQFF.

The chain employs TRBV29-1 and TRBJ1-4; TRBD1 aligns across 9 bases. Germline V gene data show CDR1 as SQVTM and CDR2 as ANQGSEA. Trimming took 2 bases from V and 12 from J; bases not matched to a gene: 7. This CDR3 contains 13 residues. The CDR3 is CSVEIQGAGELFF. The CDR3 bases are TGCAGCGTTGAAATACAGGGGGCAGGAGAACTGTTTTTT.

V and J are TRBV15 and TRBJ1-1; D possibly corresponds to TRBD1 (6 bases). CDR3 length: 15 amino acids. CDR1 LNHNV and CDR2 YYDKDF come from the germline V gene (reference sequence). Trimming took 0 bases from V and 4 from J, leaving 12 bases between them. CDR3 region: CATSRDGQIPTEAFF. CDR3 DNA: TGTGCCACCAGCAGAGATGGACAGATACCCACTGAAGCTTTCTTT.

This clone came up once. This chain uses TRBV3-1 (or the pseudogene TRBV3-2) with TRBJ2-2; perhaps TRBD1 as D (6 bases). Trimming shortened V by 6 bases and J by 2 bases, and 10 bases separated the two germline ends. CDR1 is LGHDT, CDR2 YNNKEL, per germline (reference sequence). There are 14 residues in the CDR3. The CDR3 DNA reads as TGTGCCAGCAGGCCCAGGGGAAACACCGGGGAGCTGTTTTTT. Protein product: CASRPRGNTGELFF.

This clone was observed a few times. The rearrangement joins TRBV2 to TRBJ2-7; D gene uncertain. CDR1 SNHLY and CDR2 FYNNEI come from the germline V gene. The CDR3 runs to 11 residues. V was pared by 2 bases and J by 4 bases, with 3 bases between. As DNA, the CDR3 is TGTGCCAGCAGTGAACAGTACGAGCAGTACGTC. Translating gives CASSEQYEQYV.

The rearrangement uses TRBV7-6 and TRBJ1-2, with a weak D call TRBD1 (5 bases). Germline lookup yields CDR1 SGHVS and CDR2 FNYEAQ. Trimming cost V 1 base and J 4 bases, with 13 bases left between them. This CDR3 contains 15 residues. The CDR3 coding sequence is TGTGCCAGCAGCTTAGGCCAGCTGGGGGGCTATGGCTACACCTTC. Translated: CASSLGQLGGYGYTF.

The chain combines TRBV3-1 (or the pseudogene TRBV3-2) with TRBJ1-4; D uncertain. This CDR3 comprises 14 residues. The germline V gene has CDR1 LGHDT and CDR2 YNNKEL (reference sequence). V was shortened by 1 base and J by 4 bases, with 7 bases between the two germline ends. CDR3 loop: CASSQATVNEKLFF. The CDR3 bases are TGTGCCAGCAGCCAAGCAACGGTTAATGAAAAACTGTTTTTT.

This rearrangement joins TRBV2 to TRBJ1-5; D gene uncertain. V dropped 4 bases and J dropped 5 bases, with 15 bases sitting between them. This CDR3 spans 15 amino acids. Germline V lookup: CDR1 SNHLY, CDR2 FYNNEI. CDR3 in amino acids: CASSAGEGMDQPQHF. In DNA form, the CDR3 reads TGTGCCAGCAGTGCTGGGGAGGGTATGGATCAGCCCCAGCATTTT.

The chain employs TRBV28 and TRBJ1-5, with 8 bases fitting TRBD1. CDR1 MDHEN and CDR2 SYDVKM come from the germline V gene. With V trimmed by 6 bases and J by 3 bases, 4 bases remained unmatched. This CDR3 is built from 14 residues. The CDR3 DNA is TGTGCCAGCAGCGCAGGGGGCTTCAATCAGCCCCAGCATTTT. Translated: CASSAGGFNQPQHF.

This chain connects TRBV12-3 or TRBV12-4 to TRBJ1-1; possibly TRBD1 for D (5 bases). The CDR3 is 13 residues long. V was trimmed by 3 bases and J by 1 base, leaving 6 bases between them. The CDR3 region has the DNA TGTGCCAGCAGTTTCCAGGGGAACACTGAAGCTTTCTTT. It is translated as CASSFQGNTEAFF.

The V gene is TRBV27, the J gene TRBJ1-5; the match to TRBD1 covers 7 bases. CDR3 length: 13 amino acids. After removal of 2 bases from V and 5 bases from J, the junction contained 0 bases not matched to a gene. CDR1 is MNHEY and CDR2 is SMNVEV in the germline V gene (reference sequence). This CDR3 reads CASSLQGDQPQHF. The DNA for the CDR3 is TGTGCCAGCAGTTTACAGGGGGATCAGCCCCAGCATTTT.

V and J are TRBV6-5 and TRBJ1-2; 7 bases are shared with TRBD1. CDR3 size: 12 residues. The germline V gene has CDR1 MNHEY and CDR2 SVGAGI. V was pared by 6 bases and J by 9 bases, with 7 bases of the junction left unmatched. CDR3 nucleotides: TGTGCCAGCAGCAGCGACAGGGAGCGCTACACCTTC. This translates into CASSSDRERYTF.

The chain uses TRBV20-1 and TRBJ2-4; a weak D match, TRBD1 (6 bases). V was pared by 3 bases and J by 1 base, with 16 bases between. The CDR3 has 16 amino acids. Germline-derived CDR1 and CDR2 are DFQATT and SNEGSKA (reference sequence). DNA of the CDR3: TGCAGTGCTAGTGGCGGGTTTCAGGGGGCCAAAAACATTCAGTACTTC. It is translated as CSASGGFQGAKNIQYF.

V usage is TRBV10-3 and J usage is TRBJ1-5, with D perhaps matching TRBD1 (6 bases). Trimming shortened V by 2 bases and J by 7 bases, and 12 bases separated the two germline ends. The germline gives CDR1 ENHRY, CDR2 SYGVKD. The CDR3 totals 14 residues. CDR3 DNA sequence: TGTGCCATCAGTGAGGGGGCTCAGGGGCAGCCCCAGCATTTT. As protein: CAISEGAQGQPQHF.

CDR3 sequence: CASSLREMNTEAFF. The CDR3 bases are TGTGCCAGCAGCTTAAGGGAGATGAACACTGAAGCTTTCTTT. The chain combines TRBV7-9 with TRBJ1-1; D not resolved. This CDR3 has 14 residues. Germline V gene sequence: CDR1 SEHNR, CDR2 FQNEAQ (reference sequence). The V end lost 2 bases, the J end lost 0 bases, and 7 bases lay between the germline ends. Based on the CDR3 plus reference TRBV7-9 and TRBJ1-1, the full variable domain is DTGVSQNPRHKITKRGQNVTFRCDPISEHNRLYWYRQTLGQGPEFLTYFQNEAQLEKSRLLSDRFSAERPKGSFSTLEIQRTEQGDSAMYLCASSLREMNTEAFFGQGTRLTVV.

The chain has TRBV6-5 and TRBJ2-5, with D possibly matching TRBD1 (5 bases). The CDR3 length is 14 residues. V shed 2 bases and J shed 5 bases, with 12 bases lying between them. Germline CDR1 reads MNHEY; CDR2 reads SVGAGI. CDR3 DNA sequence: TGTGCCAGCAGTTACGGCGACAGTTTTGAGACCCAGTACTTC. It specifies CASSYGDSFETQYF.

The chain couples TRBV3-1 (or the pseudogene TRBV3-2) to TRBJ1-6; D may be TRBD1 (5 bases). V lost 4 bases and J 0 bases, leaving 7 bases between the germline ends. The CDR3 is made up of 15 amino acids. Per germline, CDR1 LGHDT and CDR2 YNNKEL (reference sequence). The DNA for the CDR3 is TGTGCCAGCAGCCGACAGAGCTCCTATAATTCACCCCTCCACTTT. Residues: CASSRQSSYNSPLHF.

This clone was recorded only once. The chain has TRBV27 and TRBJ2-5; tentative D call: TRBD2 (5 bases). Germline V lookup: CDR1 MNHEY, CDR2 SMNVEV (reference sequence). Trimming pared 5 bases from V and 4 bases from J, leaving 17 bases between. The CDR3 sequence is 15 residues long. CDR3 sequence reads: CASSPRSGGRETQYF. The CDR3 DNA reads TGTGCCAGCAGTCCGCGATCAGGAGGTAGAGAGACCCAGTACTTC.

This chain links TRBV30 with TRBJ2-3; maybe TRBD2 (6 bases). The CDR3 extends over 14 amino acids. Germline-derived CDR1 and CDR2 are GTSNPN and SVGIG (reference sequence). Trimming cost V 3 bases and J 2 bases, with 12 bases left between them. CDR3 residues: CAWRPGLHTDTQYF. The CDR3 coding sequence is TGTGCCTGGAGACCGGGACTCCACACAGATACGCAGTATTTT.